This TCR beta chain was found in a study of blood T cells in healthy people across ages. This CDR3 has 16 residues. The V and J ends lost 6 bases and 8 bases respectively, with 22 bases between them. It was with a sample-barcoded 5' primer and a J-beta primer mix that a second PCR of roughly 6 to 12 cycles was run. One entry per CDR3 protein results from TCRdb running MiXCR on the 5' RACE reads. The repertoire includes about 830,000 distinct CDR3 sequences, approximately 67% of them detected once, and about 30% sits in the top ten. The sequenced sample was blood. V is TRBV12-3 or TRBV12-4 and J is TRBJ1-4, with D possibly being TRBD1 (6 bases). The source is a man aged 25 to 40 in good health. Here the CDR3 reads CASSPTRTAMREKLFF. CDR3 bases: TGTGCCAGCAGCCCAACCAGGACAGCAATGCGAGAAAAACTGTTTTTT.